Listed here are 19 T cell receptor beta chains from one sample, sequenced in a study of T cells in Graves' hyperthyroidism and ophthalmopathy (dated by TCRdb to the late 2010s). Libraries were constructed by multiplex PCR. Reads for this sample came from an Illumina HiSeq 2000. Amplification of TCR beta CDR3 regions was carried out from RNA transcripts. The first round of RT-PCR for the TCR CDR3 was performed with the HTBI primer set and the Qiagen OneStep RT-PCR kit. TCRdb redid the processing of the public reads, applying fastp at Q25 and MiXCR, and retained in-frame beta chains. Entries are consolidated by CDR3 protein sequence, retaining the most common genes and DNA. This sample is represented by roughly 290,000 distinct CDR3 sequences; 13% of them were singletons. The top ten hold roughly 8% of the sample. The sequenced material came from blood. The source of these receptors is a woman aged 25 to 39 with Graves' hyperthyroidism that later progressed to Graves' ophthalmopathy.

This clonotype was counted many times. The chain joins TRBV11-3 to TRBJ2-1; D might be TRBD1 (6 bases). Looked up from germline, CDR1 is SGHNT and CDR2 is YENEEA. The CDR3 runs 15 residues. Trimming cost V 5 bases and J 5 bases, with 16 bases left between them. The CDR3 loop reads CASSPGAPPDNEQFF. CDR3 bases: TGTGCCAGCAGCCCAGGGGCCCCACCGGACAATGAGCAGTTCTTC.

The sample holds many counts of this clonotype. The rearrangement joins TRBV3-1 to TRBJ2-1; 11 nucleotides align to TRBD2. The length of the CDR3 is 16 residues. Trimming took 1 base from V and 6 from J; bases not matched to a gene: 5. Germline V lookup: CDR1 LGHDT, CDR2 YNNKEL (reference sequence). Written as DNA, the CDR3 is TGTGCCAGCAGCCAAGTAGTGACTAGCGGGACCAATGAGCAGTTCTTC. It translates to CASSQVVTSGTNEQFF.

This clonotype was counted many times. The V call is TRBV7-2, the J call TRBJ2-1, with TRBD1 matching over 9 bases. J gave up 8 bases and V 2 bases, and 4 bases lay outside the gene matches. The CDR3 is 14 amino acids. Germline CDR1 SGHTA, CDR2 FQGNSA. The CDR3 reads CASSLRTGAHEQFF. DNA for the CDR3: TGTGCCAGCAGCTTACGGACAGGGGCCCATGAGCAGTTCTTC.

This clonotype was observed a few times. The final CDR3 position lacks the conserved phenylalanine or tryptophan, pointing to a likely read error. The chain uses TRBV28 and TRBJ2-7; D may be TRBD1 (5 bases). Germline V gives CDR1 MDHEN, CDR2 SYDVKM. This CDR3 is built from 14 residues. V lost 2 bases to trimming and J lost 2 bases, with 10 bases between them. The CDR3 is CASSLSWGPYEQYC. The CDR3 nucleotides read TGTGCCAGCAGTTTAAGTTGGGGCCCCTACGAGCAGTACTGC.

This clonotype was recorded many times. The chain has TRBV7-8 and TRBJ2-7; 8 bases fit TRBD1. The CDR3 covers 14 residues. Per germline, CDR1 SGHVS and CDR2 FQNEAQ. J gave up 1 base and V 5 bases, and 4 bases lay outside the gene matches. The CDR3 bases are TGTGCCAGCAGCCCGGGACAGGCATCCTACGAGCAGTACTTC. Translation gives CASSPGQASYEQYF.

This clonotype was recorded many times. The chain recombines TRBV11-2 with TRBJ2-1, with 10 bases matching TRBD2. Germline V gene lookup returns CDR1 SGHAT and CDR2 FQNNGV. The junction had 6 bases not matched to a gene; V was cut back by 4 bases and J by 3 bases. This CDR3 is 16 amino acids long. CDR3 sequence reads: CASSSLAGGRYNEQFF. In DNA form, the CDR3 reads TGTGCCAGCAGCTCCTTAGCGGGAGGTCGCTACAATGAGCAGTTCTTC.

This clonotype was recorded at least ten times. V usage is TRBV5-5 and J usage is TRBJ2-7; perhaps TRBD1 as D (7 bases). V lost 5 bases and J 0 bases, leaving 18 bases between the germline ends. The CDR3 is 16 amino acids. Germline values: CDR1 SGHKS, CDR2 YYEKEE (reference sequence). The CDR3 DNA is TGTGCCAGCAGGAACAGCAGGGGGGCAAGCTCCTACGAGCAGTACTTC. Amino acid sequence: CASRNSRGASSYEQYF.

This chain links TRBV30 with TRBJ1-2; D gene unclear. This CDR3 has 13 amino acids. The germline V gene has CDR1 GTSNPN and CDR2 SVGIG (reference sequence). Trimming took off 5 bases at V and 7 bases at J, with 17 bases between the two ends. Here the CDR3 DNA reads TGTGCCTGGGTGGACGGGCCATTGGGTGGCTACACCTTC. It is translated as CAWVDGPLGGYTF.

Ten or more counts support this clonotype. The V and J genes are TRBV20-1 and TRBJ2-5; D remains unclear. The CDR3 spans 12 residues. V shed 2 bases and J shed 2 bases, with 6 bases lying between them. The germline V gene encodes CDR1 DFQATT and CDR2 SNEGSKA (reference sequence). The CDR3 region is CSARSGQETQYF. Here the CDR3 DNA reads TGCAGTGCTAGATCCGGTCAAGAGACCCAGTACTTC.

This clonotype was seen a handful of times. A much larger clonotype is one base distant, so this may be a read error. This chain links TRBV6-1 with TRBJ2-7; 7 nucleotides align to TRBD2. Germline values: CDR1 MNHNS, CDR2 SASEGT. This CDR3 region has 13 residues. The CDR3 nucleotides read TGTGCCAGCAGGTCGGGACTATCCTACGAGCGGTACTTC. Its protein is CASRSGLSYERYF.

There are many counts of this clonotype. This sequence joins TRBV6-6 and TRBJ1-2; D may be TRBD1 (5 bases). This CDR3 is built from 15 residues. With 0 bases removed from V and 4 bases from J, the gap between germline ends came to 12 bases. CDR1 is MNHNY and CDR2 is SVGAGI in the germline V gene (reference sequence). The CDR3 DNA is TGTGCCAGCAGTTACTCGGACAAATTAAGCTATGGCTACACCTTC. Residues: CASSYSDKLSYGYTF.

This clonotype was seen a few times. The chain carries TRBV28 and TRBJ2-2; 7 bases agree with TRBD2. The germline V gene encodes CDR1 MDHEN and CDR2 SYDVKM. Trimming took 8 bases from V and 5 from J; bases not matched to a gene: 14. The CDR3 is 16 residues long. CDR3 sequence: CASGSGGLGGTGELFF. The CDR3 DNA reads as TGTGCCAGCGGCTCGGGAGGACTAGGAGGAACCGGGGAGCTGTTTTTT.

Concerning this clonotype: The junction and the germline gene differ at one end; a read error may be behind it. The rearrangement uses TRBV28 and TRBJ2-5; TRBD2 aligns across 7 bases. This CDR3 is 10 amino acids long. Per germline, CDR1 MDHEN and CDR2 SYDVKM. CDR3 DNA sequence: TGTGCCAGCTCCTTGGGGGGGGAGAACTTC. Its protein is CASSLGGENF. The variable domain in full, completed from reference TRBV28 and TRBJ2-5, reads DVKVTQSSRYLVKRTGEKVFLECVQDMDHENMFWYRQDPGLGLRLIYFSYDVKMKEKGDIPEGYSVSREKKERFSLILESASTNQTSMYLCASSLGGENFGPGTRLLVL.

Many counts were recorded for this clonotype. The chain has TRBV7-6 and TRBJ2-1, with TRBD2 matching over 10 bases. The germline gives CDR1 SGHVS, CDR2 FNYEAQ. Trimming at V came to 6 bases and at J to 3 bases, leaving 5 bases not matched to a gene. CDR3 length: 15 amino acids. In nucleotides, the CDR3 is TGTGCCAGCAGTGAGACTAGCGGGTTCTACAATGAGCAGTTCTTC. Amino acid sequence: CASSETSGFYNEQFF.

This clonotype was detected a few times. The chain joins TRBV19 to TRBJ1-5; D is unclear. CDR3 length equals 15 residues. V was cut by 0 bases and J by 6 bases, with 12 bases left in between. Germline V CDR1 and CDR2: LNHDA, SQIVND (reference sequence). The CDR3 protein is CASSIDPSPGQPQHF. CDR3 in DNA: TGTGCCAGTAGTATAGATCCGTCCCCAGGTCAGCCCCAGCATTTT. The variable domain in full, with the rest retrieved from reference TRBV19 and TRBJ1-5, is DGGITQSPKYLFRKEGQNVTLSCEQNLNHDAMYWYRQDPGQGLRLIYYSQIVNDFQKGDIAEGYSVSREKKESFPLTVTSAQKNPTAFYLCASSIDPSPGQPQHFGDGTRLSIL.

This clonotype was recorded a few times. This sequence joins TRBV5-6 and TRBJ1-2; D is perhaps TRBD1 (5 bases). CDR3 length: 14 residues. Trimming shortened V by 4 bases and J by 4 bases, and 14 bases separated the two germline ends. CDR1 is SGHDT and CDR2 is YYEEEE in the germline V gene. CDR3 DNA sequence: TGTGCCAGCAGCCCCGAAACAGGCCTCTATGGCTACACCTTC. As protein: CASSPETGLYGYTF.

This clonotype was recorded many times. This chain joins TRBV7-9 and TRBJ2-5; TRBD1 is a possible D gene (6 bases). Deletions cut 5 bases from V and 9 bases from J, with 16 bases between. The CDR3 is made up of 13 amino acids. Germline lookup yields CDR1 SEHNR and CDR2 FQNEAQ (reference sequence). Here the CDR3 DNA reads TGTGCCAGCAGCCCGAGGGGGTTTGAGTCCCAGTACTTC. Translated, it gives CASSPRGFESQYF.

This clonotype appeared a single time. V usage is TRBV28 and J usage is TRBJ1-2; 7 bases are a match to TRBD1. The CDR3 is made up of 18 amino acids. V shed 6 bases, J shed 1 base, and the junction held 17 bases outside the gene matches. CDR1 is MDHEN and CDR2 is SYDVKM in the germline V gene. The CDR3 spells CASSTSGGTVASNYGYTF. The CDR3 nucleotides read TGTGCCAGCAGCACCTCAGGGGGGACAGTCGCCAGTAACTATGGCTACACCTTC.

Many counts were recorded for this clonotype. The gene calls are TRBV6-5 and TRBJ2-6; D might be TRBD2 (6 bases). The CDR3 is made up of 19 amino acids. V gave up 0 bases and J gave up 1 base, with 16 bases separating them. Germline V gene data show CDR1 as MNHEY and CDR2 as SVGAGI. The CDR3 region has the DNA TGTGCCAGCAGTTACTCGACGGCTAGCGCGCGATCTGGGGCCAACGTCCTGACTTTC. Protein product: CASSYSTASARSGANVLTF.